The table lists the clone carrying this TCR beta chain with a count of one. Its antigen is still unknown. The source of the sample is a study of T cell responses to AZD1222 COVID-19 vaccine. Points from the study as a whole: White British people made up most donors, females outnumbered males, and clonal diversity was possibly underestimated. Once two AZD1222 doses were given, Spike-specific TCR breadth and depth went up.

CDR1 is GTSNPN and CDR2 is SVGIG in the germline V gene (reference sequence). This CDR3 region has 14 residues. Trimming removed 3 bases from V and 6 bases from J, with 14 bases in between. Sequenced by immunoSEQ multiplex PCR; TCRdb stores in-frame clones only, minus some. Counted here are about 97,000 clones, 91% occurring once; the ten biggest clones make up less than 8%. This sample comprised peripheral blood, obtained on day 0 of AZD1222 vaccination. V is TRBV30 and J is TRBJ2-2; a possible D gene is TRBD2 (6 bases). This sequence originates from an adult in good health. The DNA for the CDR3 is TGTGCCTGGAGGAAGGCGGGGAAGCCCGGGGAGCTGTTTTTT. It codes for CAWRKAGKPGELFF.